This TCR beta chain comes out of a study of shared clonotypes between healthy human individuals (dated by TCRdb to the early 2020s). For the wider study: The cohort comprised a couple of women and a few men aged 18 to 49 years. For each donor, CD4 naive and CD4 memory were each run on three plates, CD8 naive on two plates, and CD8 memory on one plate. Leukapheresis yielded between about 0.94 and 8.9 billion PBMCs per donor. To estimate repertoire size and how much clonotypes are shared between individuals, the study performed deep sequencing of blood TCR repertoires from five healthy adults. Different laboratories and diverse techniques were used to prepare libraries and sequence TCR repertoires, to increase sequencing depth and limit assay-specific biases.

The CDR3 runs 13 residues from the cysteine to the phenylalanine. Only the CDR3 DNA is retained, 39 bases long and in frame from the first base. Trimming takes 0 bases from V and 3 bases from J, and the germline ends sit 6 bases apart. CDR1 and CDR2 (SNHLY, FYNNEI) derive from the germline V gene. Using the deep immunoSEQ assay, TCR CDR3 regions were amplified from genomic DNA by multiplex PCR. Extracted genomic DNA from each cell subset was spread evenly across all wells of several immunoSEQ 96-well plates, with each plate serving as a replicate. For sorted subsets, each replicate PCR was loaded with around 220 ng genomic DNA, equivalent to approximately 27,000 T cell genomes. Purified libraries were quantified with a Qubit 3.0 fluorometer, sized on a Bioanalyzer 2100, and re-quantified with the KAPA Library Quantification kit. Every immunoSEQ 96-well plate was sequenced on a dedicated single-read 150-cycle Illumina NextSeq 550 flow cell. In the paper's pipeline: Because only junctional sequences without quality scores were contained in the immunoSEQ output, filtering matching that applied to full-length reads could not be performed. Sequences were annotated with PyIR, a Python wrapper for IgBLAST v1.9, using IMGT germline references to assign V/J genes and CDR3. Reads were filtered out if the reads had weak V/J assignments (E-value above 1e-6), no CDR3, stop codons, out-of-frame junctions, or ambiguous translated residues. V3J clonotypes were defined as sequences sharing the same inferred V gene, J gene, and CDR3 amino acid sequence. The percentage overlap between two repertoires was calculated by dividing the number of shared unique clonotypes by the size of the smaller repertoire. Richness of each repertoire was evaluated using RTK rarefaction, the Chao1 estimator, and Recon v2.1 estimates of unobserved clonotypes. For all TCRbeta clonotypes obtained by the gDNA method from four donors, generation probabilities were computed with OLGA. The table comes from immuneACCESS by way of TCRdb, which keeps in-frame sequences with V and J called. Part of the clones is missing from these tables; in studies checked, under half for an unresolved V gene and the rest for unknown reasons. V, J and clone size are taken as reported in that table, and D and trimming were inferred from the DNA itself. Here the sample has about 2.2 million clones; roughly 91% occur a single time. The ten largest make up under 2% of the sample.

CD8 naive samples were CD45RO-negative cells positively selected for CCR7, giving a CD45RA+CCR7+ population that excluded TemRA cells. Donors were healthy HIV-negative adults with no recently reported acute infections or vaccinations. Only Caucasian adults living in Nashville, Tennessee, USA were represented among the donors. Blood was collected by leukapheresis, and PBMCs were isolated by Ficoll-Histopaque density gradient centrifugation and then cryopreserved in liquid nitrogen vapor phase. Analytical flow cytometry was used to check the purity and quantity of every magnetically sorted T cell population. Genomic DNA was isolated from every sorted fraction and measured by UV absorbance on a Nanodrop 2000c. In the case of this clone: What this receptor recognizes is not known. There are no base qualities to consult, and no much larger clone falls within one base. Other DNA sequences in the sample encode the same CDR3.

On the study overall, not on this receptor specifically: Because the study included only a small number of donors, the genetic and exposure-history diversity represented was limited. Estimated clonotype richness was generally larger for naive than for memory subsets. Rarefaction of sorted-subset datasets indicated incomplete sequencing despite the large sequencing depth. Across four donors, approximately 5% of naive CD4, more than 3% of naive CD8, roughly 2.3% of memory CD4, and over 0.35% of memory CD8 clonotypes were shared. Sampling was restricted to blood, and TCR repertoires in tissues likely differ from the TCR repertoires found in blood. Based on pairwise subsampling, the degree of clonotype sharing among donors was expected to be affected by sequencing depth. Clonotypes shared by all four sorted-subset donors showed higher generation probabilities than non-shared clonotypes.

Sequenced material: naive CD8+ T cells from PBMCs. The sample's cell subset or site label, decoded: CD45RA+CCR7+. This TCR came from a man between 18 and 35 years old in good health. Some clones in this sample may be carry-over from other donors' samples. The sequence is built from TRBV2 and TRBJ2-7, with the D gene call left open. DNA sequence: TGTGCCAGCAGTGAAGCGCGCGGCTACGAGCAGTACTTC. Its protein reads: CASSEARGYEQYF.